This section outlines one T cell receptor beta chain sequence together with its context. Unique molecular identifiers were affixed to single, distinct cDNA molecules. TCRdb itself ran the 5' RACE reads through MiXCR, one entry per CDR3 protein. Found here are about 110,000 distinct CDR3 sequences, about 12% of them singletons; the top ten hold approximately 3.8%. This record comes from a study of early T cells in non-severe SARS-CoV-2 infection. V was clipped by 2 bases and J by 0 bases, with 8 bases between them. This CDR3 comprises 15 residues. The V gene's germline CDR1 is MNHEY and CDR2 SVGAGI. This chain connects TRBV6-5 to TRBJ2-1; D is possibly TRBD1 (5 bases). This sample comprised whole blood, obtained at baseline. The TCR was taken from an adult who was a healthcare worker with PCR-confirmed SARS-CoV-2 infection or an uninfected control (not recorded which). The CDR3 nucleotides read TGTGCCAGCAGTTACGGGGCCCCCTCCTACAATGAGCAGTTCTTC. Protein sequence: CASSYGAPSYNEQFF.